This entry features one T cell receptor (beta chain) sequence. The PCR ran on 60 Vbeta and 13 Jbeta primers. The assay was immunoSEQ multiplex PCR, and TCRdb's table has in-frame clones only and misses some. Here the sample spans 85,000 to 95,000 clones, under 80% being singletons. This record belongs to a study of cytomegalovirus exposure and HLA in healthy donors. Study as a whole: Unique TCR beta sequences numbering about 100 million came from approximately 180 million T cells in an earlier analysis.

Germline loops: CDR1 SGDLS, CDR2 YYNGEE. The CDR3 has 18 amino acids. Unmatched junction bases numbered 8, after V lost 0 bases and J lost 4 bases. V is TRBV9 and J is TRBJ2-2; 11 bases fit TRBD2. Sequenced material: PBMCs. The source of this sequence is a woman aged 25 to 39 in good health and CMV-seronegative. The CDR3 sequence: CASSVAASGGLRTGELFF. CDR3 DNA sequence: TGTGCCAGCAGCGTAGCGGCTAGCGGGGGGCTACGCACCGGGGAGCTGTTTTTT.